Each of the 9 T cell receptor beta chains below was sequenced from the same sample in a study of cytomegalovirus exposure and HLA in healthy donors. 13 Jbeta primers and 60 Vbeta primers were used for the PCR. Libraries were prepared by immunoSEQ multiplex PCR; TCRdb keeps only in-frame clonotypes and omits some of them. The table lists some 120,000 clones, roughly 82% of them singletons. The sequenced sample was PBMCs. The receptors shown here come from a woman aged 60-75 years in good health and CMV-seropositive.

The chain carries TRBV7-3 and TRBJ1-1; D is unclear. This CDR3 is built from 15 residues. Trimming shortened V by 4 bases and J by 1 base, and 13 bases separated the two germline ends. From germline, CDR1 is SGHTA and CDR2 FQGTGA. The CDR3 is CASSSNSNQNTEAFF. DNA for the CDR3: TGTGCCAGCAGCTCGAACAGCAATCAGAACACTGAAGCTTTCTTT. The full variable domain, completed using reference TRBV7-3 and TRBJ1-1, is GAGVSQTPSNKVTEKGKYVELRCDPISGHTALYWYRQSLGQGPEFLIYFQGTGAADDSGLPNDRFFAVRPEGSVSTLKIQRTERGDSAVYLCASSSNSNQNTEAFFGQGTRLTVV.

J is TRBJ2-2 and V is TRBV6-5, with a weak D call TRBD2 (5 bases). The CDR3 is 16 residues long. Germline CDR1 is MNHEY and CDR2 is SVGAGI. The V end was cut by 3 bases, the J end by 0 bases, with 11 bases between. The CDR3 coding sequence is TGTGCCAGCAGTTATATAGCGACCGCGAACACCGGGGAGCTGTTTTTT. This sequence encodes CASSYIATANTGELFF.

The genes are TRBV15 and TRBJ2-3; D unclear. Trimming left V 0 bases short and J 14 bases short, with 15 bases between. Per the germline V gene, CDR1 is LNHNV and CDR2 is YYDKDF (reference sequence). This CDR3 contains 13 residues. This chain's CDR3 is CATSRESKIEVYF. The CDR3 DNA follows: TGTGCCACCAGCAGAGAATCAAAAATTGAGGTGTATTTT.

The chain carries TRBV7-3 and TRBJ1-2; possible D gene TRBD1, 5 bases. This CDR3 has 13 residues. From germline, CDR1 is SGHTA and CDR2 FQGTGA. Trimming pared 2 bases from V and 6 bases from J, leaving 10 bases between. The CDR3 bases are TGTGCCAGCAGCTTACAGGGTGGGGATGGCTACACCTTC. Its translation is CASSLQGGDGYTF.

J is TRBJ2-3 and V is TRBV7-8; TRBD1 agrees at 7 bases. The CDR3 contains 15 residues. The junction had 8 bases not matched to a gene; V was cut back by 0 bases and J by 8 bases. Germline V gene lookup returns CDR1 SGHVS and CDR2 FQNEAQ. The CDR3 DNA is TGTGCCAGCAGCTTAGCCGGGACAGTCGATGGTACGCAGTATTTT. Translation: CASSLAGTVDGTQYF. Variable domain in full (rest from reference TRBV7-8 and TRBJ2-3): GAGVSQSPRYKVAKRGQDVALRCDPISGHVSLFWYQQALGQGPEFLTYFQNEAQLDKSGLPSDRFFAERPEGSVSTLKIQRTQQEDSAVYLCASSLAGTVDGTQYFGPGTRLTVL.

This clone has more than one count but fewer than ten. The chain joins TRBV4-1 to TRBJ1-1; 8 positions agree with TRBD1. Germline values: CDR1 MGHRA, CDR2 YSYEKL. V was clipped by 1 base and J by 2 bases; unmatched bases: 12. This CDR3 spans 18 amino acids. CDR3 DNA: TGCGCCAGCAGCCAAGGGACAGGGCTTGCACTTCGCAACACTGAAGCTTTCTTT. Its translation: CASSQGTGLALRNTEAFF.

V and J are TRBV5-6 and TRBJ2-5, with 7 bases identical to TRBD2. TRBJ2-7 matches the DNA end more closely, so the J call is doubtful. CDR3 length equals 12 residues. The germline V gene has CDR1 SGHDT and CDR2 YYEEEE. The CDR3 sequence: CATAGPGGEQYF. In DNA form, the CDR3 reads TGTGCCACTGCGGGGCCGGGGGGCGAGCAGTACTTC.

In this sample, this clone turned up a few times. The rearrangement links TRBV7-3 to TRBJ2-1; 9 bases are a match to TRBD1. The V gene's germline CDR1 is SGHTA and CDR2 FQGTGA. After removal of 4 bases from V and 6 bases from J, the junction contained 7 bases not matched to a gene. The CDR3 is made up of 15 amino acids. CDR3: CASSSTGTGSNEQFF. In nucleotides, the CDR3 is TGTGCCAGCAGCTCTACCGGGACAGGGAGCAATGAGCAGTTCTTC.

In its sample, this clone was seen a few times. The rearrangement links TRBV7-9 to TRBJ2-7; D is perhaps TRBD2 (5 bases). V dropped 5 bases and J dropped 0 bases, with 14 bases sitting between them. The germline V gene has CDR1 SEHNR and CDR2 FQNEAQ (reference sequence). CDR3 length: 15 amino acids. In DNA, the CDR3 is TGTGCCAGCAGCCCCCGAGGGTCTAGCTCCTACGAGCAGTACTTC. Its protein product is CASSPRGSSSYEQYF.